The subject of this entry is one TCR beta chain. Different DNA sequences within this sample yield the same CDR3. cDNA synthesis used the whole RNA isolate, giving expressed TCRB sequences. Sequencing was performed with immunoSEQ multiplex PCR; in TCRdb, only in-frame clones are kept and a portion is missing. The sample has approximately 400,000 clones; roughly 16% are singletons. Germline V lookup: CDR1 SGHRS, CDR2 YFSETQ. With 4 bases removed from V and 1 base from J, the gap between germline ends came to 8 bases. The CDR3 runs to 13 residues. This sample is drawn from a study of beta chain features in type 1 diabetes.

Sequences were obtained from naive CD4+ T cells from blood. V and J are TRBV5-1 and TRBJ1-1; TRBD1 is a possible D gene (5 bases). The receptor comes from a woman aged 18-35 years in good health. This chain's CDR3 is CASSPGQNTEAFF. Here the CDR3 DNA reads TGCGCCAGCAGCCCCGGACAGAACACTGAAGCTTTCTTT. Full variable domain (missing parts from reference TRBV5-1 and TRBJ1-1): KAGVTQTPRYLIKTRGQQVTLSCSPISGHRSVSWYQQTPGQGLQFLFEYFSETQRNKGNFPGRFSGRQFSNSRSEMNVSTLELGDSALYLCASSPGQNTEAFFGQGTRLTVV.